This T cell receptor (beta chain) was recorded in a study of CD8+CD57+ T cells in acquired aplastic anemia. Study at large: CD4+ and CD8+ cells, once sorted, gave DNA averaging roughly 3.2 ug. Healthy donor CD4+ cell samples had a mean of about 10.8 million reads. Study results and limitations: For CD8+ Simpson's diversity, patients and controls showed no significant difference. Patients had twenty-nine CD8+ CDR3 sequences in common with controls (the shared set).

Concerning this clonotype: Antigen specificity is unknown. A much larger clone lies a single base off, so this may be a read error.

Genomic DNA was employed as the template in profiling TCR beta VDJ and CDR3. TCRdb re-called the reads with MiXCR, one entry per CDR3 protein. Among hundreds of thousands of distinct CDR3 sequences listed, about two thirds were seen once. Germline CDR1 LNHDA, CDR2 SQIVND (reference sequence). CDR3 length: 16 amino acids. Sequenced material: sorted CD4+, CD8+, or CD8+CD57+ T cells (not recorded which) from PBMCs. The J gene is TRBJ2-5, the V gene TRBV19; D is unclear. The source is a human donor in good health, serving as a control. CDR3: CAGSKETLSYQETQYF. In nucleotides, the CDR3 is TGTGCCGGTAGTAAAGAGACACTTTCGTACCAAGAGACCCAGTACTTC.